The sequence of this T cell receptor (beta chain) was determined in a study of PD-1 blockade in mismatch repair-deficient tumors. Turning to the study itself: Patients had fewer than 15 mismatch repair-deficient cancer types and were previously treated and progressing. Points from the study as a whole: After pembrolizumab, tumor-resident clones rose rapidly, then generally contracted before radiologic responses.

Turning to this clone: Antigen unknown.

Germline CDR1 is MDHEN and CDR2 is SYDVKM. The CDR3 runs 17 residues. Between the trimmed V and J ends, which lost 5 bases and 2 bases, there was a span of 21 bases. Clones were sequenced by immunoSEQ multiplex PCR, and TCRdb holds only the in-frame ones, with some missing. This table has tens of thousands of clones, approximately 88% appearing once. The source is an adult with mismatch repair-deficient cancer. The sample in question was peripheral blood, obtained 52 weeks after starting pembrolizumab. This chain connects TRBV28 to TRBJ1-1; TRBD1 is a possible D gene (6 bases). Here the CDR3 DNA reads TGTGCCAGCAGTCCCTCTGGACAGCCCATAAGAAACACTGAAGCTTTCTTT. Protein: CASSPSGQPIRNTEAFF.